The 20 T cell receptor beta chains below were found in one sample sequenced in a study of identical twins. TCRdb reprocessed the 5' RACE reads via MiXCR and lists one record per CDR3 protein. The sample has a few hundred thousand distinct CDR3 sequences; around 9.6% are singletons. This sample was shared with a second study, whose subject was yellow fever vaccine responses in identical twins.

Sample: PBMCs. The source of these receptors is a woman younger than 30 in good health.

This clonotype occurred many times. The chain recombines TRBV29-1 with TRBJ2-1, with 16 bases fitting TRBD2. The ends lost 3 bases at V and 4 bases at J; junction bases unmatched: 3. This CDR3 spans 16 amino acids. The germline gives CDR1 SQVTM, CDR2 ANQGSEA. CDR3 DNA sequence: TGCAGCGTTGAGGGACTAGCGGGAGGGGGTTACAATGAGCAGTTCTTC. It is translated as CSVEGLAGGGYNEQFF.

This clonotype was seen a few times. The rearrangement uses TRBV7-2 and TRBJ2-7, with TRBD2 matching over 8 bases. The CDR3 covers 15 residues. The trim removed 0 bases at V and 6 bases at J, leaving 7 bases unmatched. CDR1 SGHTA and CDR2 FQGNSA come from the germline V gene. In DNA form, the CDR3 reads TGTGCCAGCAGCTTAGCGGTTGGGACTAGGGGCGAGCAGTACTTC. Protein: CASSLAVGTRGEQYF.

The rearrangement uses TRBV4-2 and TRBJ2-1; 9 nucleotides agree with TRBD2. CDR1 and CDR2 from the germline V gene are LGHNA and YNFKEQ. With 5 bases clipped from V and 0 bases from J, the junction kept 14 bases outside the gene matches. The CDR3 runs to 19 residues. This chain's CDR3 is CASSSRLAGSLNSYNEQFF. CDR3 sequence (DNA): TGTGCCAGCAGCTCCAGGCTAGCGGGATCCTTAAACTCCTACAATGAGCAGTTCTTC.

This clonotype was counted at least ten times. This chain connects TRBV10-3 to TRBJ1-6; a possible D gene is TRBD1 (5 bases). CDR1 and CDR2 from the germline V gene are ENHRY and SYGVKD. V dropped 3 bases and J dropped 10 bases, with 22 bases sitting between them. The CDR3 extends over 17 amino acids. CDR3 protein: CAISDPLQGFSRSPLHF. In DNA form, the CDR3 reads TGTGCCATCAGTGATCCCCTGCAGGGTTTCTCAAGATCACCCCTCCACTTT.

At least ten counts were recorded for this clonotype. This chain links TRBV24-1 with TRBJ2-4, with D possibly being TRBD2 (5 bases). This CDR3 spans 16 amino acids. Germline assignment: CDR1 KGHDR and CDR2 SFDVKD. Trimming removed 2 bases at V and 1 base at J, with 11 bases between. CDR3 DNA: TGTGCCACCAGTGATTCTCCATCGGGGGCCAAAAACATTCAGTACTTC. Translated: CATSDSPSGAKNIQYF.

V usage is TRBV11-2 and J usage is TRBJ2-1; the D gene is possibly TRBD2 (6 bases). V was pared by 2 bases and J by 4 bases, with 18 bases between. The CDR3 contains 17 residues. Germline CDR1 reads SGHAT; CDR2 reads FQNNGV. The CDR3 loop reads CASSLFVRRRGYNEQFF. CDR3 coding DNA: TGTGCCAGCAGCTTATTTGTACGTAGGCGGGGTTACAATGAGCAGTTCTTC.

This CDR3 is CASSYLGVWETQYF. The CDR3 region has the DNA TGTGCCAGCAGTTACCTGGGGGTATGGGAGACCCAGTACTTC. This sequence joins TRBV6-5 and TRBJ2-5; either TRBD1 or TRBD2 may fit D (5 bases each). The CDR3 covers 14 residues. CDR1 is MNHEY, CDR2 SVGAGI, per germline. V lost 2 bases to trimming and J lost 5 bases, with 12 bases between them.

This clonotype was observed a handful of times. J is TRBJ2-4 and V is TRBV27; D is possibly TRBD1 or TRBD2 (5 bases each). The V and J ends lost 8 bases and 8 bases respectively, with 19 bases between them. The germline V gene has CDR1 MNHEY and CDR2 SMNVEV (reference sequence). This CDR3 region has 14 residues. The DNA for the CDR3 is TGTGCCAGCTCCCTCGGGACGTTGGGGGACATTCAGTACTTC. It specifies CASSLGTLGDIQYF.

In its sample, this clonotype was seen many times. The gene calls are TRBV10-3 and TRBJ2-7; 8 nucleotides line up with TRBD1. This CDR3 is built from 17 residues. Trimming took 10 bases from V and 2 from J; bases not matched to a gene: 19. In germline, CDR1 is ENHRY, CDR2 SYGVKD. CDR3 in amino acids: CATRRLGHRTGPYEQYF. Written as DNA, the CDR3 is TGTGCCACCAGGAGGCTTGGCCACCGGACAGGGCCCTACGAGCAGTACTTC.

This clonotype has only a few counts. This rearrangement joins TRBV27 to TRBJ2-7, with 7 bases aligning to TRBD1. V lost 4 bases, J lost 2 bases, and 8 bases stayed unmatched. Germline lookup yields CDR1 MNHEY and CDR2 SMNVEV (reference sequence). The CDR3 has 15 residues. The CDR3 DNA follows: TGTGCCAGCAGTTGGGACAGTAGCCCCGCCTACGAGCAGTACTTC. Translated: CASSWDSSPAYEQYF.

This chain links TRBV29-1 with TRBJ2-2; 8 bases align to TRBD1. Germline loops: CDR1 SQVTM, CDR2 ANQGSEA. V trimming: 7 bases; J trimming: 5 bases; junction bases outside the gene matches: 15. This CDR3 is 16 amino acids long. The CDR3 spells CSAIKQGQAWTGELFF. Here the CDR3 DNA reads TGCAGCGCGATAAAACAGGGACAGGCGTGGACCGGGGAGCTGTTTTTT.

This clonotype occurred a few times. The CDR3 protein is CASSLAGTSGQETQYF. DNA of the CDR3: TGTGCCAGCAGCTTGGCCGGGACTAGCGGGCAAGAGACCCAGTACTTC. V and J are TRBV7-2 and TRBJ2-5, with 12 bases matching TRBD2. The CDR3 runs 16 residues. J gave up 2 bases and V 3 bases, and 4 bases lay outside the gene matches. Germline CDR1 is SGHTA and CDR2 is FQGNSA.

This clonotype was seen repeatedly, ten times or more. CDR3 sequence (DNA): TGTGCCAGTAGGACGACAGGCGCAACAGGTACTGAAGCTTTCTTT. Encoded protein: CASRTTGATGTEAFF. V usage is TRBV19 and J usage is TRBJ1-1; D possibly corresponds to TRBD1 (6 bases). Deletions cut 6 bases from V and 5 bases from J, with 19 bases between. This CDR3 spans 15 amino acids. Germline V CDR1 and CDR2: LNHDA, SQIVND (reference sequence).

This clonotype was found many times. V usage is TRBV5-6 and J usage is TRBJ2-3, with D uncertain. The V end was cut by 8 bases, the J end by 1 base, with 14 bases between. CDR1 is SGHDT and CDR2 is YYEEEE in the germline V gene. CDR3 length equals 14 residues. Here the CDR3 reads CASNPGWRTDTQYF. The DNA of the CDR3 is TGTGCCAGTAATCCAGGATGGCGCACAGATACGCAGTATTTT. Full variable domain (outside the CDR3, taken from reference TRBV5-6 and TRBJ2-3): DAGVTQSPTHLIKTRGQQVTLRCSPKSGHDTVSWYQQALGQGPQFIFQYYEEEERQRGNFPDRFSGHQFPNYSSELNVNALLLGDSALYLCASNPGWRTDTQYFGPGTRLTVL.

This clonotype turned up a few times. This sequence joins TRBV7-8 and TRBJ2-1; D not certain. Germline CDR1 reads SGHVS; CDR2 reads FQNEAQ. The CDR3 is 14 residues long. Trimming left V 2 bases short and J 6 bases short, with 11 bases between. The DNA for the CDR3 is TGTGCCAGCAGCTTATTAGTTAGCTTCAATGAGCAGTTCTTC. Protein sequence: CASSLLVSFNEQFF.

In DNA, the CDR3 is TGTGCCAGCAGCTCGCCCGGGACCGTACTAAATGAGCAGTTCTTC. Amino acids: CASSSPGTVLNEQFF. V and J are TRBV7-2 and TRBJ2-1; D tentatively fits TRBD1 or TRBD2 (5 bases each). The CDR3 is made up of 15 amino acids. Germline CDR1 and CDR2: SGHTA and FQGNSA. Trimming took off 4 bases at V and 7 bases at J, with 17 bases between the two ends.

This clonotype appeared many times. The J gene is TRBJ2-3, the V gene TRBV6-1, with 9 positions matching TRBD1. This CDR3 has 16 amino acids. Germline CDR1 reads MNHNS; CDR2 reads SASEGT. J gave up 1 base and V 5 bases, and 7 bases lay outside the gene matches. CDR3 in DNA: TGTGCCAGCAGTAGTACCGGGACAGGGCGCACAGATACGCAGTATTTT. Amino acids: CASSSTGTGRTDTQYF.

The gene calls are TRBV20-1 and TRBJ2-7; 7 positions match TRBD2. The CDR3 contains 13 residues. After removal of 3 bases from V and 2 bases from J, the junction contained 4 bases not matched to a gene. The germline V gene has CDR1 DFQATT and CDR2 SNEGSKA (reference sequence). In nucleotides, the CDR3 is TGCAGTGCTAGCGGCGGGGGACCCTACGAGCAGTACTTC. Its protein product is CSASGGGPYEQYF.

This clonotype was observed at least ten times. V and J are TRBV20-1 and TRBJ1-1; no firm D call. The CDR3 runs to 12 residues. Germline CDR1 and CDR2: DFQATT and SNEGSKA (reference sequence). Trimming stripped 3 bases from V and 1 base from J, with 6 bases between. The DNA for the CDR3 is TGCAGTGCTAGTCCCAGGAACACTGAAGCTTTCTTT. Its protein is CSASPRNTEAFF.

CDR3 residues: CATESDSYEQYF. In DNA form, the CDR3 reads TGCGCCACCGAGAGTGACTCCTACGAGCAGTACTTC. The chain recombines TRBV10-2 with TRBJ2-7; D not resolved. Germline CDR1 and CDR2: WSHSY and SAAADI. With 10 bases removed from V and 0 bases from J, the gap between germline ends came to 10 bases. The CDR3 covers 12 residues.